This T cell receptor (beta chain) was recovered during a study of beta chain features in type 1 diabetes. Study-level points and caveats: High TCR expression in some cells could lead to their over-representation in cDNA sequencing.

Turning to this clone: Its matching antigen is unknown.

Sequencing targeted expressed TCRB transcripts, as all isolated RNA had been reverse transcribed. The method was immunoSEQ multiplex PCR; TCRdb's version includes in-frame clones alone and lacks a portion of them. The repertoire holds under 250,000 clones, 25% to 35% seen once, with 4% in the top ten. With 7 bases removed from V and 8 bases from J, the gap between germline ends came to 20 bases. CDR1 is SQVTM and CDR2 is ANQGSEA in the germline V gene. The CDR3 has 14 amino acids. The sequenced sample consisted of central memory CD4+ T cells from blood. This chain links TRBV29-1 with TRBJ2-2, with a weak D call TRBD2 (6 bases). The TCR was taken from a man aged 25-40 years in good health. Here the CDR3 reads CSASDRGSPGELFF. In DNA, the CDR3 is TGCAGCGCATCGGACCGGGGGAGCCCGGGGGAGCTGTTTTTT.